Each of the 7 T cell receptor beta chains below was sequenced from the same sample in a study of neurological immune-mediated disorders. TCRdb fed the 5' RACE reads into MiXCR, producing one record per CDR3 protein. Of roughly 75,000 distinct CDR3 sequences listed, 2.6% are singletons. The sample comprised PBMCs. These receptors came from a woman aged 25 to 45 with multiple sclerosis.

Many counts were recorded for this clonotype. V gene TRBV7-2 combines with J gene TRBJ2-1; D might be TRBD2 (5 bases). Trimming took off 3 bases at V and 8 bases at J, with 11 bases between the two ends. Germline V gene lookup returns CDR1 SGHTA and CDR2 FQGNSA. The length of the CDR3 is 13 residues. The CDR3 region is CASSLASWYEQFF. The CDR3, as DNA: TGTGCCAGCAGCTTGGCTAGCTGGTATGAGCAGTTCTTC. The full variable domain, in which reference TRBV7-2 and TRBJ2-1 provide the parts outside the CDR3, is GAGVSQSPSNKVTEKGKDVELRCDPISGHTALYWYRQSLGQGLEFLIYFQGNSAPDKSGLPSDRFSAERTGGSVSTLTIQRTQQEDSAVYLCASSLASWYEQFFGPGTRLTVL.

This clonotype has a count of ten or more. The CDR3 loop reads CASSPPGQTNQPQHF. CDR3 sequence (DNA): TGTGCCAGCTCACCACCGGGGCAGACCAATCAGCCCCAGCATTTT. The chain combines TRBV18 with TRBJ1-5, with a weak D call TRBD1 (5 bases). Germline V lookup: CDR1 KGHSH, CDR2 LQKENI. CDR3 length: 15 amino acids. The V gene lost 0 bases and the J gene lost 3 bases, with 9 bases spanning the gap. The whole variable domain, remainder taken from reference TRBV18 and TRBJ1-5, is NAGVMQNPRHLVRRRGQEARLRCSPMKGHSHVYWYRQLPEEGLKFMVYLQKENIIDESGMPKERFSAEFPKEGPSILRIQQVVRGDSAAYFCASSPPGQTNQPQHFGDGTRLSIL.

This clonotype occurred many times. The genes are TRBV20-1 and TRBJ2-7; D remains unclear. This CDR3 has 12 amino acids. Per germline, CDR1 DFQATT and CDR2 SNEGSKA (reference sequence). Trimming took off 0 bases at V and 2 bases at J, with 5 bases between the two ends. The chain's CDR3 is CSAREGAYEQYF. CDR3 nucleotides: TGCAGTGCTAGAGAAGGAGCCTACGAGCAGTACTTC.

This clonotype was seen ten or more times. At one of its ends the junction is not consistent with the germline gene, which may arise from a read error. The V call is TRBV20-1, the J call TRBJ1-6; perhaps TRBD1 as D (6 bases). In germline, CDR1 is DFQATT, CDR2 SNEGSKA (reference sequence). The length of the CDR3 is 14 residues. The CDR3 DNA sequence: TGCAGTGCTCCACAGGGCTCCCATAATTCACCCCTCCACTTT. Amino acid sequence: CSAPQGSHNSPLHF.

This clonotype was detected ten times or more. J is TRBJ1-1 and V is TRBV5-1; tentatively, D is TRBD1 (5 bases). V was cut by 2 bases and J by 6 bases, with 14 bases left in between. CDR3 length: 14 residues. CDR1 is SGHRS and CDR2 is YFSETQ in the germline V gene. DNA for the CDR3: TGCGCCAGCAGCTTCGGCAGGGCCTTCGCTGAAGCTTTCTTT. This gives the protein CASSFGRAFAEAFF.

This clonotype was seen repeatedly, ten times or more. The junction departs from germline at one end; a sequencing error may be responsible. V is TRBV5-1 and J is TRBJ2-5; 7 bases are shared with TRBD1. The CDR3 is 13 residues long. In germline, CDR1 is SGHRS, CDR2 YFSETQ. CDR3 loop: CASSLTGEETQYF. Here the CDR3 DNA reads TGTGCCAGCAGCCTAACAGGGGAAGAGACCCAGTACTTC.

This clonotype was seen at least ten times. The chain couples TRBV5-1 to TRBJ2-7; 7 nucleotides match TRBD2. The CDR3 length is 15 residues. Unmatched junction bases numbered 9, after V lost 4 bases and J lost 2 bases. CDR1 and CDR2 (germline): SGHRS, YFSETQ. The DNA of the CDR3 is TGCGCCAGCAGCCAGCAAAGCGGGGTAGCCTACGAGCAGTACTTC. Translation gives CASSQQSGVAYEQYF.